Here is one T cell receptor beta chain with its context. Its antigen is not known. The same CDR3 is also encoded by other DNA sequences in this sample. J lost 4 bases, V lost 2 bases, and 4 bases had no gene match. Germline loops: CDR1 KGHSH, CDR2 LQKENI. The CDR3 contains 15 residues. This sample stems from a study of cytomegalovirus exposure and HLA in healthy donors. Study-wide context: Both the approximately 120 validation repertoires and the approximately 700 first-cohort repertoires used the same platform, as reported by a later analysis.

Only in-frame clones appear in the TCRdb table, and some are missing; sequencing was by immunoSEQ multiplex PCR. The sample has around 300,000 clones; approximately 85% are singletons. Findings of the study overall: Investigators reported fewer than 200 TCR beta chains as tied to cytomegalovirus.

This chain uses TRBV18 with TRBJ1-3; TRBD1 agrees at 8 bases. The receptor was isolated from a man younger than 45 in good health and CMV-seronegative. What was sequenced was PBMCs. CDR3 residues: CASSPDRGSGNTIYF. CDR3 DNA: TGTGCCAGCTCACCAGACAGGGGTTCGGGAAACACCATATATTTT. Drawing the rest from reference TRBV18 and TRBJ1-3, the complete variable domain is NAGVMQNPRHLVRRRGQEARLRCSPMKGHSHVYWYRQLPEEGLKFMVYLQKENIIDESGMPKERFSAEFPKEGPSILRIQQVVRGDSAAYFCASSPDRGSGNTIYFGEGSWLTVV.